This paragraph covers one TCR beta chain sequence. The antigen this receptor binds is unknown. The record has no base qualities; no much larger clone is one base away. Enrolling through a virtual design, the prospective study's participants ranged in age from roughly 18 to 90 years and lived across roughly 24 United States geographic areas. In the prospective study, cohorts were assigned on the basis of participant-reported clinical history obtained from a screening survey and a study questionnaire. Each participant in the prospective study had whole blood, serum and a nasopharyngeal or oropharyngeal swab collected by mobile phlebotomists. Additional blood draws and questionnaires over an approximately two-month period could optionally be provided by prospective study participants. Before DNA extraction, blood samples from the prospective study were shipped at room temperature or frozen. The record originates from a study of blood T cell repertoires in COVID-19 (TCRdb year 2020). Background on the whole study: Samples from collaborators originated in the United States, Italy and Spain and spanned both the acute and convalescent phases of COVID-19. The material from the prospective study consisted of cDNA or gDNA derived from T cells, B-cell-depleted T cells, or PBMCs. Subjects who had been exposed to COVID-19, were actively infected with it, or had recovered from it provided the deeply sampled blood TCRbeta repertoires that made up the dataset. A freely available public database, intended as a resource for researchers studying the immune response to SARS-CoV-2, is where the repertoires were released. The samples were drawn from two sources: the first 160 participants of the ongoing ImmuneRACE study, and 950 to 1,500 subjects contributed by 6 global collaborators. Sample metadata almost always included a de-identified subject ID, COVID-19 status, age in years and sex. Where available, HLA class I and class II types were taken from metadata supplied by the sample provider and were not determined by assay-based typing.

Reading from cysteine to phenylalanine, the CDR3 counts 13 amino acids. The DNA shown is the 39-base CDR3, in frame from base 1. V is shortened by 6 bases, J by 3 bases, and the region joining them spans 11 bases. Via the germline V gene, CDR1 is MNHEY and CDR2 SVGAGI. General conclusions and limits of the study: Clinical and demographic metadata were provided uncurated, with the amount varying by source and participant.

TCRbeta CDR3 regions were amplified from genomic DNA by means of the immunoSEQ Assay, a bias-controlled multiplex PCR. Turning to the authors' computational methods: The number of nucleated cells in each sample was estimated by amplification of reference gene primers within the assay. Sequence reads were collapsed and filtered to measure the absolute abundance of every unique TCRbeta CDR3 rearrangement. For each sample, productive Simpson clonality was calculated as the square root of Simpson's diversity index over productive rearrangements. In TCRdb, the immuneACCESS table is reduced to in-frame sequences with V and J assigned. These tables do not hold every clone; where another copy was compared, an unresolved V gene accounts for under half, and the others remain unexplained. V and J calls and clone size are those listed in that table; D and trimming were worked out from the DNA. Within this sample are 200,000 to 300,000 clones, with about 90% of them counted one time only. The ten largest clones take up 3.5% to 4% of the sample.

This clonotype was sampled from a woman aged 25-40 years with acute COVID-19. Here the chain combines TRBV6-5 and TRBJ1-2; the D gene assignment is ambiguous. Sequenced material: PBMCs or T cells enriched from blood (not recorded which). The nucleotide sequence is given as TGTGCCAGCAGGGGCAATGGATACTATGGCTACACCTTC. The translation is CASRGNGYYGYTF.